The source of this T cell receptor (beta chain) is a study of post-analysis software for immune sequencing data. Notes on the study in general: Normalized Chao1 diversity in multiple sclerosis patients fell significantly below that of controls. Four or five TRBV segments (TRBV5-6, TRBV5-1 and TRBV20-1 among them) occurred more frequently in patients than in controls.

The authors incorporated unique molecular identifiers into the TCR beta cDNA libraries. Input populations of roughly 0.85 to 11 million T cells gave rise to hundreds of thousands of cDNA molecules. TCRdb analysed the PCR reads with MiXCR anew, one entry per CDR3 protein. The profile covers fewer than 850,000 distinct CDR3 sequences, with less than 35% appearing a single time and around 0.6% taken by the ten largest. Of note for this clonotype: What it recognizes is unknown.

Trimming removed 2 bases at V and 11 bases at J, with 22 bases between. This CDR3 is built from 15 residues. Germline CDR1 is SGHRS and CDR2 is YFSETQ. Sequencing used blood. The source is a girl between 5 and 17 years old with multiple sclerosis. The V gene is TRBV5-1, the J gene TRBJ2-5, with D tentatively TRBD1 (7 bases). In DNA form, the CDR3 reads TGCGCCAGCAGCTTCGGAGGGCGACAGGGCGAGGGGCAGTACTTC. Translation gives CASSFGGRQGEGQYF.